These T cell receptor beta chains were read from a single sample in a study of blood T cell repertoires in COVID-19. The table came from immunoSEQ multiplex PCR; TCRdb's copy has only in-frame clones and leaves some out. The sample includes roughly 230,000 clones, 89% of them seen just once. Source material: peripheral blood. These receptor sequences come from a woman aged 40 to 50 who had recovered from COVID-19. The CDR3 runs from the conserved cysteine through the conserved F or W. Each record gives: D gene, clone size, V gene, J gene, CDR3 protein, CDR3 DNA. The D gene is left open where the match is weak. Clone sizes are given selectively: once, few, many, or a class where the clone is expanded.

D gene: .; clone size: .; V gene: TRBV12-3/TRBV12-4; J gene: TRBJ1-2; CDR3 protein: CASSERGGYTF; CDR3 DNA: TGTGCCAGCAGCGAAAGGGGCGGCTACACCTTC
D gene: .; clone size: .; V gene: TRBV27; J gene: TRBJ2-6; CDR3 protein: CASSFSFHSPSGANVLTF; CDR3 DNA: TGTGCCAGCAGTTTTTCATTCCACTCCCCGTCTGGGGCCAACGTCCTGACTTTC
D gene: .; clone size: few; V gene: TRBV19; J gene: TRBJ1-6; CDR3 protein: CASSFMAGESPLHF; CDR3 DNA: TGTGCCAGTAGTTTTATGGCGGGAGAATCACCCCTCCACTTT
D gene: .; clone size: .; V gene: TRBV13; J gene: TRBJ1-1; CDR3 protein: CASSFQGTGEAFF; CDR3 DNA: TGTGCCAGCAGCTTCCAGGGGACGGGTGAAGCTTTCTTT
D gene: TRBD2; clone size: .; V gene: TRBV5-4; J gene: TRBJ2-2; CDR3 protein: CASSPGGVNTGELFF; CDR3 DNA: TGTGCCAGCAGTCCCGGGGGGGTGAACACCGGGGAGCTGTTTTTT
D gene: TRBD2; clone size: .; V gene: TRBV5-6; J gene: TRBJ2-5; CDR3 protein: CASSTPRAGGPQETQYF; CDR3 DNA: TGTGCCAGCAGCACACCACGAGCGGGGGGGCCCCAAGAGACCCAGTACTTC
D gene: .; clone size: .; V gene: TRBV5-5; J gene: TRBJ1-3; CDR3 protein: CASSFRGGDGNTIYF; CDR3 DNA: TGTGCCAGCAGCTTCCGGGGAGGAGATGGAAACACCATATATTTT
D gene: .; clone size: many; V gene: TRBV11-2; J gene: TRBJ1-2; CDR3 protein: CASSPGLLRGYTF; CDR3 DNA: TGTGCCAGCAGCCCGGGACTTCTTCGAGGCTACACCTTC
D gene: TRBD1; clone size: once; V gene: TRBV11-2; J gene: TRBJ2-7; CDR3 protein: CASSETTGMVEQYF; CDR3 DNA: TGTGCCAGCAGCGAGACGACAGGGATGGTCGAGCAGTACTTC
D gene: .; clone size: .; V gene: TRBV21-1; J gene: TRBJ1-4; CDR3 protein: CASSKGRGTNEKLFF; CDR3 DNA: TGTGCCAGCAGCAAAGGGAGGGGCACTAATGAAAAACTGTTTTTT
D gene: TRBD2; clone size: .; V gene: TRBV5-6; J gene: TRBJ2-1; CDR3 protein: CASNRGTSSHSYNEQFF; CDR3 DNA: TGTGCCAGCAACCGCGGGACTAGCAGCCACTCCTACAATGAGCAGTTCTTC
D gene: .; clone size: few; V gene: TRBV28; J gene: TRBJ1-1; CDR3 protein: CATIRGGDLGAFF; CDR3 DNA: TGTGCCACCATCCGAGGAGGGGACCTTGGGGCTTTCTTT
D gene: .; clone size: .; V gene: TRBV3-1/TRBV3-2; J gene: TRBJ1-6; CDR3 protein: CASSRNSRGSPLHF; CDR3 DNA: TGTGCCAGCAGCCGGAACAGCAGGGGATCACCCCTCCACTTT
D gene: .; clone size: .; V gene: TRBV5-1; J gene: TRBJ1-1; CDR3 protein: CASSLPSGDTEAFF; CDR3 DNA: TGCGCCAGCAGCCTGCCTTCGGGTGACACTGAAGCTTTCTTT
D gene: .; clone size: .; V gene: TRBV7-9; J gene: TRBJ2-1; CDR3 protein: CASSYTPDRYNEQFF; CDR3 DNA: TGTGCCAGCAGCTACACCCCGGACAGATACAATGAGCAGTTCTTC
D gene: .; clone size: .; V gene: TRBV21-1; J gene: TRBJ2-2; CDR3 protein: CASSLHFVGRNTGELFF; CDR3 DNA: TGTGCCAGCAGCTTACATTTTGTTGGGAGAAACACCGGGGAGCTGTTTTTT
D gene: .; clone size: .; V gene: TRBV30; J gene: TRBJ1-1; CDR3 protein: CAWAAQGAEAFF; CDR3 DNA: TGTGCCTGGGCTGCCCAGGGCGCTGAAGCTTTCTTT
D gene: .; clone size: .; V gene: TRBV5-4; J gene: TRBJ2-7; CDR3 protein: CASSLNTATYEQYF; CDR3 DNA: TGTGCCAGCAGCTTAAACACAGCAACCTACGAGCAGTACTTC